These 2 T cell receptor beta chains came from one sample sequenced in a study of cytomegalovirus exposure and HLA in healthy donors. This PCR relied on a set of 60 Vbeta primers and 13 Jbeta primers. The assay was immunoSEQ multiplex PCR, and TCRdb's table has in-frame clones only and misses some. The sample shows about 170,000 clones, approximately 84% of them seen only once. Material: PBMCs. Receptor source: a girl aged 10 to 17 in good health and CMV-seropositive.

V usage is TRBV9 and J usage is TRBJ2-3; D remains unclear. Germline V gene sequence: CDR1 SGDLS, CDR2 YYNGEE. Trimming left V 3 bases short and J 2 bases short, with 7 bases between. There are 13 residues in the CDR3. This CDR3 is CASSDRTTDTQYF. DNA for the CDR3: TGTGCCAGCAGCGACAGAACCACAGATACGCAGTATTTT. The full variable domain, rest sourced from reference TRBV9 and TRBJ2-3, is DSGVTQTPKHLITATGQRVTLRCSPRSGDLSVYWYQQSLDQGLQFLIQYYNGEERAKGNILERFSAQQFPDLHSELNLSSLELGDSALYFCASSDRTTDTQYFGPGTRLTVL.

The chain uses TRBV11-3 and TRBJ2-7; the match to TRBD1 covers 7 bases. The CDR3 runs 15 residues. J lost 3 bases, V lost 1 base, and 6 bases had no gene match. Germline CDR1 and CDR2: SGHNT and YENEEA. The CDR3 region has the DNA TGTGCCAGCAGCTTAGGAGGGGGCCTAGGCTACGAGCAGTACTTC. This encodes CASSLGGGLGYEQYF.